The rows below give T cell receptor beta chains drawn from one sample of a study of OX40 agonist ivuxolimab in advanced cancers. The protocol was immunoSEQ multiplex PCR, while the TCRdb copy is restricted to in-frame clones and leaves out a portion. The sample has around 72,000 clones, roughly four fifths seen once. The sample consisted of CD4+ or CD8+ T cells sorted from blood, taken in a trial of the OX40 agonist ivuxolimab. The receptors were gathered from an adult with an advanced solid tumor such as melanoma, head and neck, liver or kidney cancer. Both conserved end residues are part of each CDR3. The order of the fields is V gene, J gene, clone size, CDR3 length, D gene, CDR3 protein, CDR3 DNA. The D gene is left open where the match is weak. Where a row states a size, it is once, few, many or the class of an expanded clone; other rows omit it.

v_call: TRBV14
j_call: TRBJ2-5
clone_size: -
cdr3_length: 17
d_call: -
cdr3_aa: CASSQSPFNKGVETQYF
cdr3_nt: TGTGCCAGCAGCCAAAGCCCTTTTAATAAGGGGGTAGAGACCCAGTACTTC

v_call: TRBV6-6
j_call: TRBJ1-2
clone_size: -
cdr3_length: 13
d_call: -
cdr3_aa: CASGPETNYGYTF
cdr3_nt: TGTGCCAGCGGACCAGAAACTAACTATGGCTACACCTTC

v_call: TRBV5-1
j_call: TRBJ2-3
clone_size: -
cdr3_length: 15
d_call: TRBD1
cdr3_aa: CASSHRQGFTDTQYF
cdr3_nt: TGCGCCAGCAGCCACCGACAGGGTTTCACAGATACGCAGTATTTT

v_call: TRBV15
j_call: TRBJ2-1
clone_size: once
cdr3_length: 13
d_call: -
cdr3_aa: CATSRAGSNEQFF
cdr3_nt: TGTGCCACCAGCAGAGCGGGAAGCAATGAGCAGTTCTTC

v_call: TRBV5-4
j_call: TRBJ1-2
clone_size: -
cdr3_length: 15
d_call: TRBD1
cdr3_aa: CASSSRTGADYGYTF
cdr3_nt: TGTGCCAGCAGCTCCAGGACAGGGGCGGACTATGGCTACACCTTC

v_call: TRBV30
j_call: TRBJ1-5
clone_size: -
cdr3_length: 13
d_call: -
cdr3_aa: CAWSVSLGQPQHF
cdr3_nt: TGTGCCTGGAGTGTCTCGTTGGGGCAGCCCCAGCATTTT

v_call: TRBV6-4
j_call: TRBJ2-3
clone_size: -
cdr3_length: 13
d_call: -
cdr3_aa: CASSDQGTDTQYF
cdr3_nt: TGTGCCAGCAGTGACCAGGGCACAGATACGCAGTATTTT

v_call: TRBV14
j_call: TRBJ1-6
clone_size: -
cdr3_length: 14
d_call: -
cdr3_aa: CASSPERNNSPLHF
cdr3_nt: TGTGCCAGCAGTCCGGAAAGGAATAATTCACCCCTCCACTTT

v_call: TRBV7-2
j_call: TRBJ2-3
clone_size: -
cdr3_length: 17
d_call: TRBD2
cdr3_aa: CASSLAASGRSTDTQYF
cdr3_nt: TGTGCCAGCAGCTTAGCGGCTAGCGGGAGGAGCACAGATACGCAGTATTTT

v_call: TRBV11-1
j_call: TRBJ1-5
clone_size: -
cdr3_length: 15
d_call: TRBD1
cdr3_aa: CASSPPGQGLQPQHF
cdr3_nt: TGTGCCAGCAGCCCTCCGGGACAGGGTTTGCAGCCCCAGCATTTT

v_call: TRBV16
j_call: TRBJ2-1
clone_size: few
cdr3_length: 15
d_call: -
cdr3_aa: CASSQSYRGGNEQFF
cdr3_nt: TGTGCCAGCAGCCAATCGTACAGGGGGGGCAATGAGCAGTTCTTC

v_call: TRBV19
j_call: TRBJ1-2
clone_size: -
cdr3_length: 15
d_call: -
cdr3_aa: CASSNAKGGGSGYTF
cdr3_nt: TGTGCCAGTAGCAACGCCAAAGGGGGGGGATCTGGCTACACCTTC

v_call: TRBV5-4
j_call: TRBJ2-5
clone_size: -
cdr3_length: 14
d_call: -
cdr3_aa: CASSLGTYQETQYF
cdr3_nt: TGTGCCAGCAGCTTGGGGACATATCAAGAGACCCAGTACTTC

v_call: TRBV5-5
j_call: TRBJ2-3
clone_size: -
cdr3_length: 13
d_call: TRBD1
cdr3_aa: CASSYRGSDTQYF
cdr3_nt: TGTGCCAGCAGTTACAGGGGATCCGATACGCAGTATTTT

v_call: TRBV7-9
j_call: TRBJ2-2
clone_size: -
cdr3_length: 14
d_call: -
cdr3_aa: CASSLTILPGELFF
cdr3_nt: TGTGCCAGCAGCCTAACCATTCTCCCCGGGGAGCTGTTTTTT

v_call: TRBV18
j_call: TRBJ2-7
clone_size: -
cdr3_length: 15
d_call: TRBD1
cdr3_aa: CASSPPRAGGSEQYF
cdr3_nt: TGTGCCAGCTCACCACCGAGGGCAGGGGGCAGCGAGCAGTACTTC

v_call: TRBV9
j_call: TRBJ2-5
clone_size: -
cdr3_length: 14
d_call: -
cdr3_aa: CASSATTGPETQYF
cdr3_nt: TGTGCCAGCAGCGCCACTACAGGGCCTGAGACCCAGTACTTC

v_call: TRBV7-9
j_call: TRBJ2-5
clone_size: -
cdr3_length: 13
d_call: -
cdr3_aa: CASSPPAAETQYF
cdr3_nt: TGTGCCAGCAGCCCCCCGGCCGCAGAGACCCAGTACTTC

v_call: TRBV19
j_call: TRBJ2-2
clone_size: -
cdr3_length: 12
d_call: -
cdr3_aa: CASSDRSGELFF
cdr3_nt: TGTGCCAGTAGTGACCGAAGCGGGGAGCTGTTTTTT

v_call: TRBV19
j_call: TRBJ2-4
clone_size: -
cdr3_length: 11
d_call: -
cdr3_aa: CASSIGDIQYF
cdr3_nt: TGTGCCAGTAGTATAGGAGACATTCAGTACTTC

v_call: TRBV9
j_call: TRBJ2-4
clone_size: -
cdr3_length: 16
d_call: TRBD2
cdr3_aa: CASSVSGGLAKNIQYF
cdr3_nt: TGTGCCAGCAGCGTCAGCGGGGGGCTAGCCAAAAACATTCAGTACTTC

v_call: TRBV9
j_call: TRBJ2-1
clone_size: -
cdr3_length: 13
d_call: TRBD2
cdr3_aa: CASSVGLAHDPFF
cdr3_nt: TGTGCCAGCAGCGTAGGACTAGCCCATGATCCCTTCTTC

v_call: TRBV11-3
j_call: TRBJ2-4
clone_size: once
cdr3_length: 15
d_call: TRBD1
cdr3_aa: CASSFSGTGVSIQYF
cdr3_nt: TGTGCCAGCAGCTTTTCCGGGACAGGGGTGAGCATTCAGTACTTC

v_call: TRBV7-9
j_call: TRBJ2-7
clone_size: -
cdr3_length: 16
d_call: TRBD2
cdr3_aa: CASRRGLAGVGYEQYF
cdr3_nt: TGTGCCAGCAGAAGGGGACTAGCGGGAGTCGGCTACGAGCAGTACTTC

v_call: TRBV2
j_call: TRBJ1-2
clone_size: once
cdr3_length: 16
d_call: TRBD1
cdr3_aa: CASSTTQTGGYYGYTF
cdr3_nt: TGTGCCAGCAGTACGACCCAGACAGGGGGCTACTATGGCTACACCTTC

v_call: TRBV28
j_call: TRBJ2-7
clone_size: -
cdr3_length: 13
d_call: -
cdr3_aa: CASSLEGGYEQYF
cdr3_nt: TGTGCCAGCAGTTTAGAGGGAGGCTACGAGCAGTACTTC

v_call: TRBV19
j_call: TRBJ2-7
clone_size: -
cdr3_length: 16
d_call: TRBD1
cdr3_aa: CASSIGAGQGNYEQYF
cdr3_nt: TGTGCCAGTAGTATAGGGGCCGGACAGGGGAACTACGAGCAGTACTTC

v_call: TRBV7-2
j_call: TRBJ2-3
clone_size: -
cdr3_length: 13
d_call: -
cdr3_aa: CASSPGQSDTQYF
cdr3_nt: TGTGCCAGCAGCCCCGGACAGAGCGATACGCAGTATTTT

v_call: TRBV29-1
j_call: TRBJ2-5
clone_size: -
cdr3_length: 13
d_call: -
cdr3_aa: CSVGYAGGETQYF
cdr3_nt: TGCAGCGTTGGGTACGCTGGGGGAGAGACCCAGTACTTC

v_call: TRBV4-3
j_call: TRBJ2-1
clone_size: -
cdr3_length: 13
d_call: -
cdr3_aa: CASSQEPGYEQFF
cdr3_nt: TGCGCCAGCAGCCAAGAACCAGGGTACGAGCAGTTCTTC

v_call: TRBV18
j_call: TRBJ2-1
clone_size: once
cdr3_length: 13
d_call: TRBD1
cdr3_aa: CASSPDRENEQFF
cdr3_nt: TGTGCCAGCTCACCTGACAGGGAGAATGAGCAGTTCTTC

v_call: TRBV18
j_call: TRBJ2-1
clone_size: -
cdr3_length: 15
d_call: -
cdr3_aa: CASSPRGSEAGEQFF
cdr3_nt: TGTGCCAGCTCACCCCGGGGGTCGGAGGCCGGGGAGCAGTTCTTC

v_call: TRBV5-4
j_call: TRBJ2-3
clone_size: -
cdr3_length: 16
d_call: TRBD1
cdr3_aa: CASSPQGDGGTDTQYF
cdr3_nt: TGTGCCAGCAGCCCACAGGGGGACGGTGGCACAGATACGCAGTATTTT